The source of this T cell receptor (beta chain) is a study of shared clonotypes between healthy human individuals. Study at large: CD4 naive and CD4 memory each took three plates per donor, while CD8 naive took two and CD8 memory one.

The CDR3 is made up of 13 amino acids. Germline lookup yields CDR1 SEHNR and CDR2 FQNEAQ (reference sequence). On this clone: The junction does not match germline at one end; this may be a read error. Other DNA sequences in this specimen translate into the identical CDR3.

The protocol was immunoSEQ multiplex PCR, while the TCRdb copy is restricted to in-frame clones and leaves out a portion. Found here are some 2.1 million clones, 85% to 95% of them singletons; the top ten hold approximately 0.13%. Material: naive CD4+ T cells sorted from blood. As to subset: CD45RA+ positively selected. The genes are TRBV7-9 and TRBJ2-7; 8 bases are shared with TRBD2. The clonotype originates from a man aged 18 to 30 in good health. DNA for the CDR3: TGTGCCAGCAGTTTAGCGGGGAGTTACGAGCAGTACTTC. Encoded protein: CASSLAGSYEQYF.